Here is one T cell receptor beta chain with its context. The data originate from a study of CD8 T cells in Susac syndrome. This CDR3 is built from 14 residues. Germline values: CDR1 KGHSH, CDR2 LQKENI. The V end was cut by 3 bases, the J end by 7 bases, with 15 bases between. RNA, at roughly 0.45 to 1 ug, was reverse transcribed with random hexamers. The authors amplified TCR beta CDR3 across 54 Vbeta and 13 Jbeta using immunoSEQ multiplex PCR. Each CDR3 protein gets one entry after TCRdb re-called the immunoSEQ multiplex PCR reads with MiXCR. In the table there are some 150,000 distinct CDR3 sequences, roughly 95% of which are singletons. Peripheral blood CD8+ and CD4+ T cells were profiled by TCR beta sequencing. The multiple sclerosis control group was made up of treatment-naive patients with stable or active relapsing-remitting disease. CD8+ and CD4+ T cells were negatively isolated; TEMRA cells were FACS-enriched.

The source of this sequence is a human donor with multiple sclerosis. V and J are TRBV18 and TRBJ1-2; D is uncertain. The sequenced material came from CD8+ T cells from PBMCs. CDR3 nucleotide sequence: TGTGCCAGCTCACCCCCGGAAGGGTTGAGTGGCTACACCTTC. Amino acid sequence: CASSPPEGLSGYTF.